The 22 T cell receptor beta chains in this list originate from one sample, sequenced in a study of PD-1 blockade in classical Hodgkin lymphoma. Sequenced by immunoSEQ multiplex PCR; TCRdb stores in-frame clones only, minus some. The sample holds tens of thousands of clones, about 94% seen once. Time point defined: newly diagnosed, previously untreated cHL patient sample. Source material: peripheral blood mononuclear cells (PBMCs). Every receptor here comes from a human donor with classical Hodgkin lymphoma.

The J gene is TRBJ2-2, the V gene TRBV7-7; tentative D call: TRBD2 (6 bases). Trimming took off 5 bases at V and 4 bases at J, with 14 bases between the two ends. The CDR3 is 15 residues long. Per germline, CDR1 SSHAT and CDR2 FNYEAQ (reference sequence). The CDR3 loop is CASSPGGVPTGELFF. In DNA, the CDR3 is TGTGCCAGCAGCCCTGGAGGGGTTCCCACCGGGGAGCTGTTTTTT. The full variable domain, in which reference TRBV7-7 and TRBJ2-2 provide the parts outside the CDR3, is GAGVSQSPRYKVTKRGQDVTLRCDPISSHATLYWYQQALGQGPEFLTYFNYEAQPDKSGLPSDRFSAERPEGSISTLTIQRTEQRDSAMYRCASSPGGVPTGELFFGEGSRLTVL.

This clone was observed a single time. The chain combines TRBV6-6 with TRBJ2-3, with a possible D match to TRBD2 (6 bases). Germline CDR1 and CDR2: MNHNY and SVGAGI (reference sequence). This CDR3 is 11 amino acids long. Trimming took 7 bases from V and 11 from J, leaving 13 bases between them. In DNA form, the CDR3 reads TGTGCCAGCACGGAGGGGCCCAGGCAGTATTTT. Protein product: CASTEGPRQYF.

The CDR3 bases are TGTGCCAGCAGGGACGAATCGACGAAAAACTATGGCTACACCTTC. It encodes CASRDESTKNYGYTF. V and J are TRBV27 and TRBJ1-2; no clear D. V lost 6 bases to trimming and J lost 2 bases, with 16 bases between them. The V gene's germline CDR1 is MNHEY and CDR2 SMNVEV (reference sequence). The CDR3 is made up of 15 amino acids.

V is TRBV19 and J is TRBJ1-2; TRBD1 matches at 8 bases. Looked up from germline, CDR1 is LNHDA and CDR2 is SQIVND (reference sequence). The V and J ends lost 5 bases and 4 bases, in that order; junction bases with no gene match: 6. CDR3 length: 14 residues. The CDR3 region has the DNA TGTGCCAGTAGTCCGACGGACAGGGTCTATGGCTACACCTTC. It yields the protein CASSPTDRVYGYTF.

This rearrangement joins TRBV7-2 to TRBJ1-4, with 8 bases lining up with TRBD1. J gave up 4 bases and V 2 bases, and 6 bases lay outside the gene matches. Germline-derived CDR1 and CDR2 are SGHTA and FQGNSA. The CDR3 loop spans 16 amino acids. The CDR3 region is CASSLPGTGLNEKLFF. CDR3 coding DNA: TGTGCCAGCAGCTTACCCGGGACAGGTCTTAATGAAAAACTGTTTTTT.

The gene calls are TRBV5-8 and TRBJ1-1, with D tentatively TRBD1 (5 bases). CDR3 size: 13 residues. In germline, CDR1 is SGHTS, CDR2 YDEGEE. The V end lost 5 bases, the J end lost 3 bases, and 11 bases lay between the germline ends. In DNA, the CDR3 is TGTGCCAGCAGAAGGCAGGGTTACACTGAAGCTTTCTTT. It translates to CASRRQGYTEAFF.

This clone appeared a single time. Other DNA sequences in the same sample also yield this CDR3. V is TRBV5-6 and J is TRBJ1-5; weak D call: TRBD1 (5 bases). V was cut by 4 bases and J by 1 base, with 9 bases left in between. CDR3 length equals 14 residues. Germline V gives CDR1 SGHDT, CDR2 YYEEEE. The CDR3 sequence is CASSLRGSNQPQHF. The DNA for the CDR3 is TGTGCCAGCAGCCTGAGGGGAAGCAATCAGCCCCAGCATTTT.

The gene calls are TRBV28 and TRBJ1-3; TRBD1 aligns across 7 bases. This CDR3 has 13 residues. Germline CDR1 and CDR2: MDHEN and SYDVKM. The V gene end was trimmed by 4 bases and the J gene end by 5 bases; junction bases not matched to a gene: 2. The CDR3 DNA reads TGTGCCAGCAGTTCAGGGGGGAGAAACACCATATATTTT. Encoded protein: CASSSGGRNTIYF.

Here the CDR3 DNA reads TGTGCCAGCAGCCCCTCGGCCACTCAAAACTATGGCTACACCTTC. It codes for CASSPSATQNYGYTF. The chain carries TRBV5-5 and TRBJ1-2; no reliable D call. This CDR3 region has 15 residues. Germline V gene sequence: CDR1 SGHKS, CDR2 YYEKEE (reference sequence). Trimming stripped 4 bases from V and 2 bases from J, with 15 bases between.

This chain links TRBV7-9 with TRBJ1-2; D is unresolved. The CDR3 loop spans 15 amino acids. Germline V gene lookup returns CDR1 SEHNR and CDR2 FQNEAQ (reference sequence). Trimming removed 2 bases at V and 6 bases at J, with 16 bases between. The CDR3 sequence is CASSLNGKGSDGYTF. CDR3 DNA: TGTGCCAGCAGCTTAAATGGAAAGGGATCAGATGGCTACACCTTC.

This chain joins TRBV30 and TRBJ1-3; D is unclear. Germline V gives CDR1 GTSNPN, CDR2 SVGIG (reference sequence). CDR3 length: 12 residues. V was cut by 5 bases and J by 2 bases, with 7 bases left in between. CDR3 sequence reads: CAWSTTGNTIYF. For the CDR3, the DNA is TGTGCCTGGTCGACAACTGGAAACACCATATATTTT.

The chain employs TRBV4-1 and TRBJ2-7, with D perhaps matching TRBD1 or TRBD2 (5 bases each). Germline V gene lookup returns CDR1 MGHRA and CDR2 YSYEKL. V gave up 2 bases and J gave up 2 bases, with 13 bases separating them. There are 15 residues in the CDR3. CDR3 sequence: CASSQTPGTAYEQYF. The CDR3 coding sequence is TGCGCCAGCAGCCAAACCCCCGGGACGGCCTACGAGCAGTACTTC.

The sample holds one count of this clone. The V call is TRBV10-3, the J call TRBJ2-2; TRBD2 agrees at 8 bases. This CDR3 spans 15 amino acids. With 6 bases clipped from V and 5 bases from J, the junction kept 8 bases outside the gene matches. Germline V gives CDR1 ENHRY, CDR2 SYGVKD. The CDR3 protein is CAIRPREGVTGELFF. The CDR3 coding sequence is TGTGCCATCAGGCCCCGGGAGGGGGTGACCGGGGAGCTGTTTTTT.

The CDR3 coding sequence is TGTGCCAGCAGCTCAGACAGGACTAATGAAAAACTGTTTTTT. Amino acid sequence: CASSSDRTNEKLFF. The V and J genes are TRBV7-9 and TRBJ1-4, with TRBD1 as a possible D gene (6 bases). Germline V lookup: CDR1 SEHNR, CDR2 FQNEAQ (reference sequence). The CDR3 contains 14 residues. V dropped 4 bases and J dropped 2 bases, with 8 bases sitting between them.

The chain recombines TRBV15 with TRBJ1-5, with D uncertain. V was trimmed by 5 bases and J by 0 bases, leaving 14 bases between them. CDR1 LNHNV and CDR2 YYDKDF come from the germline V gene (reference sequence). The CDR3 covers 16 residues. The CDR3: CATSPRGRVSNQPQHF. The CDR3 nucleotides are TGTGCCACCAGCCCGCGCGGACGGGTTAGCAATCAGCCCCAGCATTTT. The full variable domain, its missing parts supplied by reference TRBV15 and TRBJ1-5, is DAMVIQNPRYQVTQFGKPVTLSCSQTLNHNVMYWYQQKSSQAPKLLFHYYDKDFNNEADTPDNFQSRRPNTSFCFLDIRSPGLGDTAMYLCATSPRGRVSNQPQHFGDGTRLSIL.

The V and J genes are TRBV5-1 and TRBJ1-2; 9 bases agree with TRBD1. Germline V gene data show CDR1 as SGHRS and CDR2 as YFSETQ. The CDR3 runs 14 residues. V was clipped by 3 bases and J by 4 bases; unmatched bases: 4. In DNA form, the CDR3 reads TGCGCCAGCAGCTCGACAGGGGGTTTCTATGGCTACACCTTC. Translation: CASSSTGGFYGYTF.

The chain carries TRBV5-8 and TRBJ2-2; D ambiguous. CDR1 SGHTS and CDR2 YDEGEE come from the germline V gene. Trimming left V 5 bases short and J 6 bases short, with 14 bases between. The CDR3 spans 14 residues. The CDR3 bases are TGTGCCAGCAGACGTTATGACGGCTCCGGGGAGCTGTTTTTT. Translation gives CASRRYDGSGELFF.

The chain carries TRBV5-1 and TRBJ1-6; D is unresolved. The germline CDR1 and CDR2 sequences are SGHRS and YFSETQ. Trimming left V 1 base short and J 0 bases short, with 8 bases between. This CDR3 spans 16 amino acids. The CDR3 is CASSLFFDSYNSPLHF. Here the CDR3 DNA reads TGCGCCAGCAGCTTGTTTTTTGACTCCTATAATTCACCCCTCCACTTT.

The chain is built from TRBV6-5 and TRBJ1-2; D is ambiguous. Trimming stripped 2 bases from V and 7 bases from J, with 14 bases between. The CDR3 is 14 residues long. Germline-derived CDR1 and CDR2 are MNHEY and SVGAGI. DNA for the CDR3: TGTGCCAGCAGTTACACGGGGTACGGTCGTGGCTACACCTTC. It codes for CASSYTGYGRGYTF.

V usage is TRBV27 and J usage is TRBJ1-5; possible D gene TRBD1, 5 bases. Germline V gene data show CDR1 as MNHEY and CDR2 as SMNVEV (reference sequence). The CDR3 has 12 amino acids. Trimming took 2 bases from V and 9 from J, leaving 8 bases between them. The CDR3, as DNA: TGTGCCAGCAGTTTACCGCAGGGGCCCCAGCATTTT. Amino acid sequence: CASSLPQGPQHF.

The J gene is TRBJ1-3, the V gene TRBV28; D ambiguous. Looked up from germline, CDR1 is MDHEN and CDR2 is SYDVKM. V was cut by 2 bases and J by 0 bases, with 17 bases left in between. CDR3 size: 18 residues. CDR3 loop: CASSLEVSDRHSGNTIYF. DNA of the CDR3: TGTGCCAGCAGTTTAGAGGTGTCGGACCGCCACTCTGGAAACACCATATATTTT.

V gene TRBV4-3 combines with J gene TRBJ1-2; no clear D. V was trimmed by 1 base and J by 3 bases, leaving 12 bases between them. CDR1 is LGHNA and CDR2 is YSLEER in the germline V gene. The CDR3 totals 15 residues. The CDR3 sequence: CASSQVGKGDYGYTF. In nucleotides, the CDR3 is TGCGCCAGCAGCCAAGTGGGGAAGGGCGACTATGGCTACACCTTC.